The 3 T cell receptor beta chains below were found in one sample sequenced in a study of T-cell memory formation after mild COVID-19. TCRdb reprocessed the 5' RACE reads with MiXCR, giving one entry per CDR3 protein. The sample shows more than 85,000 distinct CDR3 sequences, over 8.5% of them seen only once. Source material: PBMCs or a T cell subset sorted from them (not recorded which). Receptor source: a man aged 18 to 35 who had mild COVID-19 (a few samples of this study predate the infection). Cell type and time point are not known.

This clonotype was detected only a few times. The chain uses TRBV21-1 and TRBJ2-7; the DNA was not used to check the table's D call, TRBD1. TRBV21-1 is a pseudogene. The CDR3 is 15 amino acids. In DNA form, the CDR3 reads TGTGCCAGCAGCAAAACCCGGACCGGGGCCTACGAGCAGTACTTC. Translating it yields CASSKTRTGAYEQYF.

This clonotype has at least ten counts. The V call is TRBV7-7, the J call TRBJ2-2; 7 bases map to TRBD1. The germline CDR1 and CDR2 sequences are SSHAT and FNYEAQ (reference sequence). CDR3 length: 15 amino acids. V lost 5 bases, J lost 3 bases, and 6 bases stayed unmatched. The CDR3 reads CASSPDRTYTGELFF. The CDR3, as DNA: TGTGCCAGCAGCCCGGACAGGACCTACACCGGGGAGCTGTTTTTT.

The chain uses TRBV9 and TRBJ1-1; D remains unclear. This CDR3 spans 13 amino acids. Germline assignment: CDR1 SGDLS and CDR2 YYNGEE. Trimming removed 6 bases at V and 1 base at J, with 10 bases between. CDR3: CASNAWGNTEAFF. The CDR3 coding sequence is TGTGCCAGCAACGCCTGGGGGAACACTGAAGCTTTCTTT.